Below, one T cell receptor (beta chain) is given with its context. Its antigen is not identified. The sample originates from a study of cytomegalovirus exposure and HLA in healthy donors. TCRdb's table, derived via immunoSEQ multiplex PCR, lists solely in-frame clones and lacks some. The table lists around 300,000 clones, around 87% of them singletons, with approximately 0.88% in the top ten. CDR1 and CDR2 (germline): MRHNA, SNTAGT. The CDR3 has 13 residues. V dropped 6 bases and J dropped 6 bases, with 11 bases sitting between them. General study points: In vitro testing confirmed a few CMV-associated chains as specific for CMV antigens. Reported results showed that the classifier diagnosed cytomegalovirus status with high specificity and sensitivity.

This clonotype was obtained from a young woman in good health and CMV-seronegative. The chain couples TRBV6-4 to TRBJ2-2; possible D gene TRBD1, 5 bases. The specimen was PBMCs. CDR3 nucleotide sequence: TGTGCCAGCAGCAGGGAAGGGGCCGGGGAGCTGTTTTTT. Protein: CASSREGAGELFF.